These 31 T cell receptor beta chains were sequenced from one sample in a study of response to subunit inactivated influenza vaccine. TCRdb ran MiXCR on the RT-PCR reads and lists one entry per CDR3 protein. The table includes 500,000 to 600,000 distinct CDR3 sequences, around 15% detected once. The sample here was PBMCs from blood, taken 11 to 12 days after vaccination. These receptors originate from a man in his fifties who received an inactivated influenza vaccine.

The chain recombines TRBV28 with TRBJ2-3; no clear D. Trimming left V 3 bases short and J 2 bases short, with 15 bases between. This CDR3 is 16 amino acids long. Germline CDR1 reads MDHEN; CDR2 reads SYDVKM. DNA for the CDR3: TGTGCCAGCAGTTTCACCCGGCGAGGTAACACAGATACGCAGTATTTT. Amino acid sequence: CASSFTRRGNTDTQYF.

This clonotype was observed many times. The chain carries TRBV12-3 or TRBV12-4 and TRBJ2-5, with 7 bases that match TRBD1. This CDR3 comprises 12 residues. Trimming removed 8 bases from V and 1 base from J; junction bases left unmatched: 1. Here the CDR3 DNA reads TGTGCCAGCGGGACAGCCCAAGAGACCCAGTACTTC. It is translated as CASGTAQETQYF.

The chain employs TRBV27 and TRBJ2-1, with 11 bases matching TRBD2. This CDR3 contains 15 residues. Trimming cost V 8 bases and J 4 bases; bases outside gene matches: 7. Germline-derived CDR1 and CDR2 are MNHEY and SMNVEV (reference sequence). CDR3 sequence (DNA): TGTGCCAGCGGCGTAGCGGGAGGGACATACAATGAGCAGTTCTTC. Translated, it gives CASGVAGGTYNEQFF.

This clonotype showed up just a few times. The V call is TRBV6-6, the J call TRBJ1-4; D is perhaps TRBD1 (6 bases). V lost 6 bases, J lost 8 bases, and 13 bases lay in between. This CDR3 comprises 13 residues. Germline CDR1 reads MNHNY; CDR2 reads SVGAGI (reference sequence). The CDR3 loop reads CASSSDSREKLFF. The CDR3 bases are TGTGCCAGCAGCTCGGACAGCCGGGAAAAACTGTTTTTT.

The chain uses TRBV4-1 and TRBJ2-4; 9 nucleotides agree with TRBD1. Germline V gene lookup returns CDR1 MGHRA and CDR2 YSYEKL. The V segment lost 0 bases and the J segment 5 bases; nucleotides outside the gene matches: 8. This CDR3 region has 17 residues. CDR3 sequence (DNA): TGCGCCAGCAGCCAAGATCTTGACAGGGGGTTCGAAAACATTCAGTACTTC. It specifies CASSQDLDRGFENIQYF.

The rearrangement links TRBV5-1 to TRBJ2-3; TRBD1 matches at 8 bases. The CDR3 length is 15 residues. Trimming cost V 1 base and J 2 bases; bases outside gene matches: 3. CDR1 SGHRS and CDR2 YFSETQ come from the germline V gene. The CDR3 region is CASSLKTGDTDTQYF. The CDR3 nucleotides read TGCGCCAGCAGCTTGAAGACAGGGGACACAGATACGCAGTATTTT. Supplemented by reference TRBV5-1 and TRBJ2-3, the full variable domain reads KAGVTQTPRYLIKTRGQQVTLSCSPISGHRSVSWYQQTPGQGLQFLFEYFSETQRNKGNFPGRFSGRQFSNSRSEMNVSTLELGDSALYLCASSLKTGDTDTQYFGPGTRLTVL.

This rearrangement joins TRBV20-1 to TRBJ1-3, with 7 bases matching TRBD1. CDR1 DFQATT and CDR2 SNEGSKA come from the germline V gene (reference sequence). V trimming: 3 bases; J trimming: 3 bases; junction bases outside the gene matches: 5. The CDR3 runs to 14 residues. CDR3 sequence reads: CSASTGASGNTIYF. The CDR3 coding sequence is TGCAGTGCTAGTACAGGGGCTAGTGGAAACACCATATATTTT.

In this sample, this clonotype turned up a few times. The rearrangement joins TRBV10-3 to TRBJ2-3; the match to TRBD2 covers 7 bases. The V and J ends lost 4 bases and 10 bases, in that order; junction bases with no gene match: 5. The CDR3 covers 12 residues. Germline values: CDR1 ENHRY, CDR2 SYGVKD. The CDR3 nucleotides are TGTGCCATCAGTGTGTCGGGGGGAGCGCAGTATTTT. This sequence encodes CAISVSGGAQYF.

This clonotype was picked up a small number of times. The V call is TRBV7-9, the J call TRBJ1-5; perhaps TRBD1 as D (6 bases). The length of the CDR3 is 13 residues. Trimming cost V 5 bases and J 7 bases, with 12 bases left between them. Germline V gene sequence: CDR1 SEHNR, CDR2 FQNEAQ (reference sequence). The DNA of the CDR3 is TGTGCCAGCAGCACAGGGTCTGGGCAGCCCCAGCATTTT. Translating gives CASSTGSGQPQHF.

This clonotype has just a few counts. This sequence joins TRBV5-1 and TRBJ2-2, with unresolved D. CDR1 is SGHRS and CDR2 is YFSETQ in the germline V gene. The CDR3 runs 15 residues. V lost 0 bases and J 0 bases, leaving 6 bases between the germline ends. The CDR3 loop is CASSLAHPNTGELFF. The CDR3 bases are TGCGCCAGCAGCTTGGCACATCCGAACACCGGGGAGCTGTTTTTT.

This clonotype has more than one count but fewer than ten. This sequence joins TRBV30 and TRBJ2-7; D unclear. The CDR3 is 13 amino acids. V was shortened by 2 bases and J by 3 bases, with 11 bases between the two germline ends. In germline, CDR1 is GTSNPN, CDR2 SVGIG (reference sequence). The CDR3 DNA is TGTGCCTGGAGTTCCTGGAGCGACTACGAGCAGTACTTC. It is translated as CAWSSWSDYEQYF.

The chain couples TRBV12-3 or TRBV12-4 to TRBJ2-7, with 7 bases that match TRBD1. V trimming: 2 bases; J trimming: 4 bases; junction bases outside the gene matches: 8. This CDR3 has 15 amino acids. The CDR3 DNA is TGTGCCAGCAGTTTAAGGCAGGGGGTTGAGTACGAGCAGTACTTC. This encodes CASSLRQGVEYEQYF.

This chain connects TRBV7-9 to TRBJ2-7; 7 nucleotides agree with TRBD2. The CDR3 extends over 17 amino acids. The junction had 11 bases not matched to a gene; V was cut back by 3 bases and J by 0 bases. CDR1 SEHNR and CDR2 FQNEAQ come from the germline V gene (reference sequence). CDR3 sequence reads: CASSLGASGSFSYEQYF. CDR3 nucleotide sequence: TGTGCCAGCAGCTTGGGTGCTAGCGGATCGTTCTCCTACGAGCAGTACTTC.

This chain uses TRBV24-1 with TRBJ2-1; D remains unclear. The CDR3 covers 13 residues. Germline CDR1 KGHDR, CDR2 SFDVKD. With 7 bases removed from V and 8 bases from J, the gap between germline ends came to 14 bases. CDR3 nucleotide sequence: TGTGCCACCAGCCCGGCAAATTGGGATGAGCAGTTCTTC. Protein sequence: CATSPANWDEQFF.

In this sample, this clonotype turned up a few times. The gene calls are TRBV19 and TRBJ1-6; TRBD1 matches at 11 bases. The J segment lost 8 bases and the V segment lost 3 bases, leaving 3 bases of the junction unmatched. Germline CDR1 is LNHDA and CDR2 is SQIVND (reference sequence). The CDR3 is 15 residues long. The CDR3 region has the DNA TGTGCCAGTAGTATCGGACAGGGGGCTGATTCACCCCTCCACTTT. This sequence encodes CASSIGQGADSPLHF. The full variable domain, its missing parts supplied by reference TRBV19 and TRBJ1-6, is DGGITQSPKYLFRKEGQNVTLSCEQNLNHDAMYWYRQDPGQGLRLIYYSQIVNDFQKGDIAEGYSVSREKKESFPLTVTSAQKNPTAFYLCASSIGQGADSPLHFGNGTRLTVT.

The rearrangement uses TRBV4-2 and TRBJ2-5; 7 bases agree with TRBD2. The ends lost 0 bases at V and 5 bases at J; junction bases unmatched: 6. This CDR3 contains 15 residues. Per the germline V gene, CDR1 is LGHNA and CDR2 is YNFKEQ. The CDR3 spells CASSQDLAEGETQYF. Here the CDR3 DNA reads TGTGCCAGCAGCCAAGATCTAGCGGAGGGCGAGACCCAGTACTTC.

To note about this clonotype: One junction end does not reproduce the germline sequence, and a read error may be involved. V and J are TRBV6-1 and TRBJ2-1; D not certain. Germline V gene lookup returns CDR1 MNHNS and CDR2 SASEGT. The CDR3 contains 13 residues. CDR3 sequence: CASRGSAYNEKFF. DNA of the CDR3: TGTGCCAGCCGCGGCTCAGCCTACAATGAGAAGTTCTTC.

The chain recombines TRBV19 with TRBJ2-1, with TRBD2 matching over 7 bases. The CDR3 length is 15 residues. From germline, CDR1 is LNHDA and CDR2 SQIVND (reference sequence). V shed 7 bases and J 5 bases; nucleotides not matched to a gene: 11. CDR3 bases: TGTGCCAGTACTTTTAGCGGGTTCCTCAACAATGAGCAGTTCTTC. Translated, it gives CASTFSGFLNNEQFF.

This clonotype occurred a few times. The CDR3, as DNA: TGCAGCGTTGTACCGGTTCAAGAGACCCAGTACTTC. It is translated as CSVVPVQETQYF. The chain uses TRBV29-1 and TRBJ2-5, with D uncertain. The ends were cut back, 4 bases at V and 2 bases at J, with 8 bases in the middle. The CDR3 sequence is 12 residues long. Germline V gene data show CDR1 as SQVTM and CDR2 as ANQGSEA.

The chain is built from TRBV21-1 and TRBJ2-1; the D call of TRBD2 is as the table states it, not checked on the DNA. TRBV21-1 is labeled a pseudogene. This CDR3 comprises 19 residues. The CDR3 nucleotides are TGTGCCAGCAGCAAAAATGACACTAGCGGGGGGGCCATGAACAATGAGCAGTTCTTC. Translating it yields CASSKNDTSGGAMNNEQFF.

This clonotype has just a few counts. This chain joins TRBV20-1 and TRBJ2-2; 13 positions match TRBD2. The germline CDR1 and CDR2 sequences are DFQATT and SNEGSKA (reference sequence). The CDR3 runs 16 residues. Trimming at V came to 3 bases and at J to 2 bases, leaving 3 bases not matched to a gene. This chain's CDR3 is CSARTSGRPNTGELFF. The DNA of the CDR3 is TGCAGTGCTAGGACTAGCGGGAGGCCTAACACCGGGGAGCTGTTTTTT.

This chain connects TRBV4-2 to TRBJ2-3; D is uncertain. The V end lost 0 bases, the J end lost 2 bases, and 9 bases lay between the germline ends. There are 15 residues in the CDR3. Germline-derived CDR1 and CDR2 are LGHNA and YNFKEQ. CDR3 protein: CASSQDVIVTDTQYF. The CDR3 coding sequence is TGTGCCAGCAGCCAAGATGTAATTGTCACAGATACGCAGTATTTT.

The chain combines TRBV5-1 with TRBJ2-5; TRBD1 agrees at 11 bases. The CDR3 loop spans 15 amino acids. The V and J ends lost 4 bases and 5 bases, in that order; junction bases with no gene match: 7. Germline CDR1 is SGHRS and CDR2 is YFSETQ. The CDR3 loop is CASSGGTGGTETQYF. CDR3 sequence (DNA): TGCGCCAGCAGCGGGGGGACAGGGGGTACGGAGACCCAGTACTTC. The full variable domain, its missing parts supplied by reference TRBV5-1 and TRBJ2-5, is KAGVTQTPRYLIKTRGQQVTLSCSPISGHRSVSWYQQTPGQGLQFLFEYFSETQRNKGNFPGRFSGRQFSNSRSEMNVSTLELGDSALYLCASSGGTGGTETQYFGPGTRLLVL.

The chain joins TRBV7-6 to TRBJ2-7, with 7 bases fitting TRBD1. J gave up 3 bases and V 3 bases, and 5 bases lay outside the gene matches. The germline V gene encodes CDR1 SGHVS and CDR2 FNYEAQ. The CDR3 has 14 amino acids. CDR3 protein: CASSLGQPLYEQYF. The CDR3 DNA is TGTGCCAGCAGCTTGGGACAGCCCCTCTACGAGCAGTACTTC.

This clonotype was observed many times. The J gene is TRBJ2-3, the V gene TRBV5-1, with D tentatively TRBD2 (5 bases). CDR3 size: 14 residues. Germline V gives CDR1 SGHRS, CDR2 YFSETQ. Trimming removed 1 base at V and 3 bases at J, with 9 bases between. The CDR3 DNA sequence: TGCGCCAGCAGCTTGCAACTAGGTACAGATACGCAGTATTTT. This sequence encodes CASSLQLGTDTQYF.

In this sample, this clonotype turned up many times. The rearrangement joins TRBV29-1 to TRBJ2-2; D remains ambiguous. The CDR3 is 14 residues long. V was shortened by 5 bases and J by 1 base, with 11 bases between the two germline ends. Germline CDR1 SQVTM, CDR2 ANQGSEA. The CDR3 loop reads CSVWRERNTGELFF. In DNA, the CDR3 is TGCAGCGTTTGGAGAGAGCGGAACACCGGGGAGCTGTTTTTT.

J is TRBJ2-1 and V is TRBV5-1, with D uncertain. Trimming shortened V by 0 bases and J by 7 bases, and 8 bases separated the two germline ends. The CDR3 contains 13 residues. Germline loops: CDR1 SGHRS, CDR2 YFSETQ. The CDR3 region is CASSLVWDNEQFF. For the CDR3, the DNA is TGCGCCAGCAGCTTGGTATGGGATAATGAGCAGTTCTTC.

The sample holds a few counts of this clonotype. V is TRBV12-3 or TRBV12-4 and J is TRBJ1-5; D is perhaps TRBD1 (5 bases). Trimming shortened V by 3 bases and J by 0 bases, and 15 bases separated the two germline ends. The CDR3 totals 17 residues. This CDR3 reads CASSFGRGPYSNQPQHF. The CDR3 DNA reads TGTGCCAGCAGTTTTGGAAGGGGCCCCTATAGCAATCAGCCCCAGCATTTT.

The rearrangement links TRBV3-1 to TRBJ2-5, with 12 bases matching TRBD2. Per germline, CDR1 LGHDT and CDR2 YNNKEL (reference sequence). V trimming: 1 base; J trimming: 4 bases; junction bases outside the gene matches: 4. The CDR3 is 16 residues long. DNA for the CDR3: TGTGCCAGCAGCCAAGGACTAGCGGGAGCCTCAGAGACCCAGTACTTC. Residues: CASSQGLAGASETQYF.

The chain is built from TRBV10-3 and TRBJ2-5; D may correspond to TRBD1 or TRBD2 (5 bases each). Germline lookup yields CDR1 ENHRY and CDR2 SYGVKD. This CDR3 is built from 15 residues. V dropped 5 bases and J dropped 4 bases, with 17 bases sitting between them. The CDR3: CAISPGTSEGETQYF. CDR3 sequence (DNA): TGTGCCATCAGTCCCGGGACCTCAGAGGGAGAGACCCAGTACTTC.

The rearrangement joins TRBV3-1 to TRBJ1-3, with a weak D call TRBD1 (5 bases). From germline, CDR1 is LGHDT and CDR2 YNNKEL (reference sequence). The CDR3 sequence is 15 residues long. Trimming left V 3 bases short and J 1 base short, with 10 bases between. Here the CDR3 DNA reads TGTGCCAGCAGCCAGCCATCAGGGTCTGGAAACACCATATATTTT. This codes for CASSQPSGSGNTIYF.